These T cell receptor beta chains were read from a single sample in a study of blood T cell repertoires in COVID-19. Only in-frame clones appear in the TCRdb table, and some are missing; sequencing was by immunoSEQ multiplex PCR. The table shows about 120,000 clones, with approximately 71% occurring only once. The specimen sequenced was peripheral blood. These receptors were collected from a woman aged 70-85 years with acute or convalescent COVID-19. Both conserved end residues are part of each CDR3. D genes are given only for firm matches. For some rows the clone size is stated as once, few or many, or as a class when expanded; others skip it.

len	v_gene	d_gene	j_gene	abundance	CDR3aa	CDR3nt
15	TRBV27	TRBD2	TRBJ2-1	.	CASSIGTSGSNEQFF	TGTGCCAGCAGCATCGGGACTAGCGGGAGCAATGAGCAGTTCTTC
15	TRBV6-5	TRBD2	TRBJ2-1	.	CASSYALAGGHEQFF	TGTGCCAGCAGTTACGCGCTAGCGGGGGGGCATGAGCAGTTCTTC
18	TRBV19	TRBD1	TRBJ1-2	.	CASSYRWDRDLANYGYTF	TGTGCCAGTAGCTATAGGTGGGACAGGGACCTAGCTAACTATGGCTACACCTTC
16	TRBV5-1	TRBD1	TRBJ2-2	.	CASTHGQGVNTGELFF	TGCGCCAGCACCCATGGACAGGGAGTTAACACCGGGGAGCTGTTTTTT
15	TRBV9	TRBD2	TRBJ2-2	.	CASSVVTSGTGELFF	TGTGCCAGCAGCGTAGTGACTAGCGGCACCGGGGAGCTGTTTTTT
15	TRBV6-5	.	TRBJ2-2	.	CASSYSAGVTGELFF	TGTGCCAGCAGTTACTCGGCCGGGGTCACCGGGGAGCTGTTTTTT
14	TRBV28	.	TRBJ1-6	few	CASSFGGGDSPLHF	TGTGCCAGCAGTTTTGGCGGGGGTGATTCACCCCTCCACTTT
16	TRBV7-9	TRBD1	TRBJ2-7	.	CASSLARTGGPYEQYF	TGTGCCAGCAGCTTAGCGAGGACAGGGGGGCCCTACGAGCAGTACTTC
20	TRBV30	TRBD2	TRBJ2-1	.	CAWSGGGLAGGPTVYNEQFF	TGTGCCTGGAGTGGGGGTGGGCTAGCGGGAGGGCCGACGGTATACAATGAGCAGTTCTTC
13	TRBV5-6	.	TRBJ2-3	once	CASSLGALDTQYF	TGTGCCAGCAGCTTGGGAGCCCTGGATACGCAGTATTTT
16	TRBV4-1	.	TRBJ1-3	.	CASSQDVGRAGNTIYF	TGCGCCAGCAGCCAGGATGTGGGGAGAGCTGGAAACACCATATATTTT
16	TRBV29-1	.	TRBJ2-3	.	CSVEGLASIGTDTQYF	TGCAGCGTTGAAGGTTTGGCTAGTATTGGCACAGATACGCAGTATTTT
13	TRBV5-4	TRBD1	TRBJ1-2	.	CGSSDRGFSGYTF	TGTGGCAGTTCAGACAGGGGATTTAGTGGCTACACCTTC
15	TRBV2	TRBD2	TRBJ2-1	.	CASSASGGSYNEQFF	TGTGCCAGCAGTGCAAGCGGGGGATCCTACAATGAGCAGTTCTTC
13	TRBV30	TRBD1	TRBJ2-2	.	CAWRRQGSGELFF	TGTGCCTGGAGGCGACAGGGTTCCGGGGAGCTGTTTTTT
14	TRBV19	TRBD2	TRBJ2-7	.	CASSRTSGSYEQYF	TGTGCCAGTAGCCGGACTAGCGGGAGCTACGAGCAGTACTTC
13	TRBV28	.	TRBJ1-2	.	CASSFSEVYGYTF	TGTGCCAGCAGTTTTTCAGAAGTCTATGGCTACACCTTC
14	TRBV10-1	.	TRBJ2-2	many	CASSDRSNTGELFF	TGCGCCAGCAGTGACAGATCGAACACCGGGGAGCTGTTTTTT
11	TRBV7-9	.	TRBJ1-1	.	CASFMNTEAFF	TGTGCCAGTTTCATGAACACTGAAGCTTTCTTT
13	TRBV19	.	TRBJ2-1	.	CASKPGYYNEQFF	TGTGCCAGTAAACCGGGATATTACAATGAGCAGTTCTTC
12	TRBV4-1	.	TRBJ2-7	few	CASSQDYGEQYF	TGCGCCAGCAGCCAAGACTACGGCGAGCAGTACTTC
14	TRBV19	TRBD1	TRBJ1-2	.	CASSSGQALYGYTF	TGTGCCAGTAGTAGCGGACAGGCGCTCTATGGCTACACCTTC
14	TRBV29-1	.	TRBJ1-1	.	CSATPGWMNTEAFF	TGCAGCGCGACACCCGGGTGGATGAACACTGAAGCTTTCTTT
13	TRBV3-1/TRBV3-2	.	TRBJ1-3	.	CASTRLQGNTIYF	TGTGCCAGCACCCGTCTGCAGGGAAACACCATATATTTT
18	TRBV9	TRBD2	TRBJ2-2	.	CASSVLNPRGGNTGELFF	TGTGCCAGCAGCGTATTAAACCCCCGCGGGGGGAACACCGGGGAGCTGTTTTTT
14	TRBV19	.	TRBJ2-1	.	CASRSGYTYNEQFF	TGTGCCAGTAGGAGCGGGTACACCTACAATGAGCAGTTCTTC
13	TRBV5-6	TRBD1	TRBJ2-7	.	CASSLQGGYEQYF	TGTGCCAGCAGCTTACAGGGGGGATACGAGCAGTACTTC